Below are 29 T cell receptor beta chains sequenced from a single sample in a study of T cell responses to AZD1222 COVID-19 vaccine. TCRdb's copy holds only in-frame clones and misses some; the assay was immunoSEQ multiplex PCR. The sample lists 120,000 or so clones; about 85% were seen once. This material consisted of peripheral blood, taken on day 0 of AZD1222 vaccination. The receptors come from an adult in good health.

This chain links TRBV6-6 with TRBJ1-2, with D maybe TRBD1 (6 bases). Per germline, CDR1 MNHNY and CDR2 SVGAGI (reference sequence). The CDR3 has 14 residues. V lost 6 bases, J lost 8 bases, and 19 bases lay in between. CDR3 DNA sequence: TGTGCCAGCAGAGACGTGGGGGGCTGGGTGGGCTACACCTTC. Translating it yields CASRDVGGWVGYTF.

The rearrangement joins TRBV7-9 to TRBJ1-1; D unresolved. The germline V gene encodes CDR1 SEHNR and CDR2 FQNEAQ (reference sequence). V lost 1 base and J lost 4, with 10 bases in between. The CDR3 totals 14 residues. The CDR3 region is CASSLEFKGTEAFF. CDR3 in DNA: TGTGCCAGCAGCTTAGAGTTTAAGGGCACTGAAGCTTTCTTT.

This clone was observed once. The chain recombines TRBV12-3 or TRBV12-4 with TRBJ1-1; D is uncertain. V lost 3 bases and J lost 4, with 9 bases in between. The CDR3 is 13 residues long. The CDR3 sequence: CASSFREPTEAFF. The CDR3 DNA is TGTGCCAGCAGTTTCCGAGAACCCACTGAAGCTTTCTTT.

This clone came up once. The rearrangement links TRBV6-4 to TRBJ1-2, with TRBD1 matching over 9 bases. CDR1 is MRHNA and CDR2 is SNTAGT in the germline V gene. The CDR3 length is 19 residues. V lost 0 bases to trimming and J lost 4 bases; unmatched junction nucleotides: 15. The CDR3 loop is CASSDSAPGTGSPGYGYTF. CDR3 nucleotide sequence: TGTGCCAGCAGTGACTCGGCCCCTGGGACAGGGAGTCCAGGCTATGGCTACACCTTC.

The chain uses TRBV14 and TRBJ2-1, with 13 bases matching TRBD2. The CDR3 loop spans 19 amino acids. Germline CDR1 SGHDN, CDR2 FVKESK. V was clipped by 0 bases and J by 0 bases; unmatched bases: 5. The CDR3 bases are TGTGCCAGCAGCCAAGAATTCACTAGCGGGGGGGGCTCCTACAATGAGCAGTTCTTC. Residues: CASSQEFTSGGGSYNEQFF.

This chain uses TRBV18 with TRBJ2-5, with TRBD1 matching 8 bases. Per the germline V gene, CDR1 is KGHSH and CDR2 is LQKENI. J was trimmed by 4 bases and V by 4 bases; bases with no gene match: 11. This CDR3 has 16 amino acids. In DNA, the CDR3 is TGTGCCAGCTCACATTCCGGGACAGGATCACCAGAGACCCAGTACTTC. As protein: CASSHSGTGSPETQYF.

J is TRBJ1-1 and V is TRBV12-3 or TRBV12-4, with D perhaps TRBD1 (5 bases). The V end lost 7 bases, the J end lost 5 bases, and 14 bases lay between the germline ends. The CDR3 extends over 13 amino acids. The CDR3 sequence is CASNRIGGTEAFF. The CDR3 nucleotides are TGTGCCAGCAACCGGATTGGGGGGACTGAAGCTTTCTTT.

The chain is built from TRBV5-4 and TRBJ2-3; 7 nucleotides agree with TRBD2. The CDR3 consists of 14 residues. J was trimmed by 5 bases and V by 2 bases; bases with no gene match: 5. The germline gives CDR1 SGHNT, CDR2 YYREEE (reference sequence). CDR3 DNA: TGTGCCAGCAGCTTAGCTAGCGGCCGAGATACGCAGTATTTT. Amino acid sequence: CASSLASGRDTQYF.

The chain joins TRBV27 to TRBJ1-2, with 9 bases fitting TRBD1. The CDR3 runs to 15 residues. Germline V gene sequence: CDR1 MNHEY, CDR2 SMNVEV (reference sequence). Trimming cost V 6 bases and J 8 bases; bases outside gene matches: 13. CDR3 protein: CASRADRGLQAGYTF. CDR3 bases: TGTGCCAGCAGAGCGGACAGGGGCCTCCAGGCGGGCTACACCTTC.

The V and J genes are TRBV10-2 and TRBJ1-1, with TRBD1 matching over 8 bases. The CDR3 is 15 residues long. V was clipped by 4 bases and J by 6 bases; unmatched bases: 10. The V gene's germline CDR1 is WSHSY and CDR2 SAAADI. The CDR3 region has the DNA TGCGCCAGCAGTGCTGCGGGACAGGCTGCCGCTGAAGCTTTCTTT. As protein: CASSAAGQAAAEAFF.

With respect to this clone: Other nucleotide sequences in the sample specify the same CDR3. This chain joins TRBV18 and TRBJ1-1; 9 nucleotides line up with TRBD1. The V segment lost 6 bases and the J segment 2 bases; nucleotides outside the gene matches: 4. There are 14 residues in the CDR3. The germline V gene encodes CDR1 KGHSH and CDR2 LQKENI. The CDR3 loop reads CASSPTGGNTEAFF. The CDR3 region has the DNA TGTGCCAGCTCGCCGACAGGGGGAAACACTGAAGCTTTCTTT.

This chain links TRBV28 with TRBJ2-6; 7 bases match TRBD2. CDR3 length: 15 residues. J lost 2 bases, V lost 7 bases, and 5 bases had no gene match. CDR1 and CDR2 from the germline V gene are MDHEN and SYDVKM. For the CDR3, the DNA is TGTGCCAGCACTCCTGGGGGGGCTGGGGCCAACGTCCTGACTTTC. Amino acids: CASTPGGAGANVLTF.

V gene TRBV28 combines with J gene TRBJ1-2; D is possibly TRBD1 (6 bases). Trimming took off 3 bases at V and 7 bases at J, with 15 bases between the two ends. This CDR3 is 14 amino acids long. In germline, CDR1 is MDHEN, CDR2 SYDVKM. The CDR3, as DNA: TGTGCCAGCAGTTTCCTGACGGGGGCTCCTGGCTACACCTTC. Translation: CASSFLTGAPGYTF.

The chain employs TRBV6-2 or TRBV6-3 and TRBJ1-1; D not certain. The germline V gene has CDR1 MNHEY and CDR2 SVGEGT. V shed 4 bases and J shed 3 bases, with 12 bases lying between them. The CDR3 covers 14 residues. The CDR3 DNA is TGTGCCAGCAGTTCTCAACAAGGATACACTGAAGCTTTCTTT. It codes for CASSSQQGYTEAFF.

V is TRBV2 and J is TRBJ1-2; possible D gene TRBD1, 5 bases. CDR1 SNHLY and CDR2 FYNNEI come from the germline V gene. This CDR3 is 14 amino acids long. Deletions cut 6 bases from V and 4 bases from J, with 15 bases between. CDR3: CASRDGASPYGYTF. DNA of the CDR3: TGTGCCAGCAGAGACGGGGCCTCCCCCTATGGCTACACCTTC.

This clone was counted between two and nine times. The V and J genes are TRBV7-9 and TRBJ1-1; D is unclear. The germline V gene has CDR1 SEHNR and CDR2 FQNEAQ (reference sequence). CDR3 length equals 16 residues. Trimming removed 4 bases from V and 5 bases from J, with 20 bases in between. CDR3 nucleotide sequence: TGTGCCAGCAGCTCGTGGCCCTCTGTGAAGGAAACTGAAGCTTTCTTT. As protein: CASSSWPSVKETEAFF.

This sequence joins TRBV3-1 (or the pseudogene TRBV3-2) and TRBJ1-1; 8 positions agree with TRBD1. This CDR3 comprises 15 residues. Germline CDR1 reads LGHDT; CDR2 reads YNNKEL (reference sequence). V shed 1 base and J 4 bases; nucleotides not matched to a gene: 5. In DNA form, the CDR3 reads TGTGCCAGCAGCCAAGCGGGACAGGTGGCCACTGAAGCTTTCTTT. Its protein product is CASSQAGQVATEAFF.

This chain connects TRBV19 to TRBJ1-5; TRBD1 matches 8 bases. Losses at the gene ends were 6 bases for V and 5 bases for J; bases not matched to a gene: 6. This CDR3 contains 14 residues. The germline V gene encodes CDR1 LNHDA and CDR2 SQIVND (reference sequence). CDR3 sequence (DNA): TGTGCCAGTAGCAAGGGACAGGTTTATCAGCCCCAGCATTTT. Residues: CASSKGQVYQPQHF.

This clone was observed a single time. The CDR3 sequence is CASTARGTLNTGELFF. The DNA of the CDR3 is TGTGCCAGTACCGCCCGGGGGACTCTAAACACCGGGGAGCTGTTTTTT. V and J are TRBV19 and TRBJ2-2, with D perhaps matching TRBD2 (6 bases). V was cut by 7 bases and J by 2 bases, with 17 bases left in between. Germline V gene sequence: CDR1 LNHDA, CDR2 SQIVND (reference sequence). The CDR3 loop spans 16 amino acids. The whole variable domain, filled in from reference TRBV19 and TRBJ2-2, reads DGGITQSPKYLFRKEGQNVTLSCEQNLNHDAMYWYRQDPGQGLRLIYYSQIVNDFQKGDIAEGYSVSREKKESFPLTVTSAQKNPTAFYLCASTARGTLNTGELFFGEGSRLTVL.

The chain carries TRBV3-1 (or the pseudogene TRBV3-2) and TRBJ2-5, with TRBD2 as a possible D gene (6 bases). The CDR3 has 15 residues. The germline gives CDR1 LGHDT, CDR2 YNNKEL (reference sequence). With 4 bases removed from V and 6 bases from J, the gap between germline ends came to 18 bases. The CDR3 sequence: CASSPSPALAQTQYF. CDR3 DNA sequence: TGTGCCAGCAGCCCCTCCCCGGCCCTAGCGCAGACCCAGTACTTC.

J is TRBJ2-1 and V is TRBV24-1, with 8 bases fitting TRBD2. Germline V lookup: CDR1 KGHDR, CDR2 SFDVKD. This CDR3 is built from 17 residues. J gave up 3 bases and V 3 bases, and 9 bases lay outside the gene matches. DNA for the CDR3: TGTGCCACCAGTGATCCCTCGGGCGCGGGAGGCTACAATGAGCAGTTCTTC. Its translation: CATSDPSGAGGYNEQFF.

V is TRBV11-2 and J is TRBJ2-7; D gene uncertain. Germline V lookup: CDR1 SGHAT, CDR2 FQNNGV. V lost 1 base to trimming and J lost 0 bases, with 10 bases between them. The CDR3 runs to 15 residues. The CDR3 DNA reads as TGTGCCAGCAGCTTAGCTGGGGTCAGCTCCTACGAGCAGTACTTC. Its protein product is CASSLAGVSSYEQYF. The complete variable domain, with remaining parts taken from reference TRBV11-2 and TRBJ2-7, reads EAGVAQSPRYKIIEKRQSVAFWCNPISGHATLYWYQQILGQGPKLLIQFQNNGVVDDSQLPKDRFSAERLKGVDSTLKIQPAKLEDSAVYLCASSLAGVSSYEQYFGPGTRLTVT.

This rearrangement joins TRBV28 to TRBJ2-5, with 13 bases identical to TRBD2. Per germline, CDR1 MDHEN and CDR2 SYDVKM. Trimming cost V 6 bases and J 2 bases; bases outside gene matches: 9. The CDR3 covers 17 residues. The DNA for the CDR3 is TGTGCCAGCAGCCACTATACGGGACTAGCGGGACAAGAGACCCAGTACTTC. It encodes CASSHYTGLAGQETQYF.

The rearrangement links TRBV20-1 to TRBJ2-7, with D uncertain. The CDR3 totals 11 residues. CDR1 is DFQATT and CDR2 is SNEGSKA in the germline V gene (reference sequence). Trimming took 1 base from V and 5 from J, leaving 6 bases between them. CDR3 amino acids: CSARVQNEQYF. The DNA for the CDR3 is TGCAGTGCTAGAGTCCAGAACGAGCAGTACTTC.

Here the CDR3 DNA reads TGCGCCAGCAGCTTGCAAACGGGGTCGGTCGAAAAACTGTTTTTT. Residues: CASSLQTGSVEKLFF. V usage is TRBV5-1 and J usage is TRBJ1-4; no clear D gene. V lost 1 base and J 8 bases, leaving 15 bases between the germline ends. CDR1 and CDR2 from the germline V gene are SGHRS and YFSETQ. The CDR3 loop spans 15 amino acids.

This chain links TRBV11-2 with TRBJ2-1, with 7 positions matching TRBD2. V lost 4 bases, J lost 0 bases, and 9 bases stayed unmatched. CDR1 and CDR2 from the germline V gene are SGHAT and FQNNGV. CDR3 length: 17 residues. The CDR3 spells CASSSERGPSSYNEQFF. The CDR3 DNA reads TGTGCCAGCAGCTCCGAGCGGGGACCGAGCTCCTACAATGAGCAGTTCTTC.

This chain joins TRBV7-2 and TRBJ1-1; D is unclear. Trimming stripped 2 bases from V and 3 bases from J, with 4 bases between. The germline CDR1 and CDR2 sequences are SGHTA and FQGNSA. The CDR3 consists of 12 residues. The CDR3 protein is CASSLPDTEAFF. DNA for the CDR3: TGTGCCAGCAGCTTACCCGACACTGAAGCTTTCTTT.

This sequence joins TRBV4-1 and TRBJ2-6, with D perhaps matching TRBD1 (6 bases). This CDR3 has 18 amino acids. Per germline, CDR1 MGHRA and CDR2 YSYEKL. Trimming left V 0 bases short and J 2 bases short, with 14 bases between. Here the CDR3 reads CASSQETGHLTGANVLTF. The CDR3, as DNA: TGCGCCAGCAGCCAAGAGACGGGACACCTGACTGGGGCCAACGTCCTGACTTTC.

The chain couples TRBV5-1 to TRBJ1-6; D remains ambiguous. V was cut by 0 bases and J by 6 bases, with 13 bases left in between. Germline V gene sequence: CDR1 SGHRS, CDR2 YFSETQ. This CDR3 has 16 amino acids. CDR3 region: CASSLDPGYGNSPLHF. CDR3 DNA: TGCGCCAGCAGCTTGGATCCGGGATACGGTAATTCACCCCTCCACTTT.